The 21 T cell receptor beta chains presented below share a single source sample, sequenced in a study of cytomegalovirus exposure and HLA in healthy donors. The assay was immunoSEQ multiplex PCR, and TCRdb's table has in-frame clones only and misses some. The table lists 60,000 to 85,000 clones, approximately 96% of them singletons. The specimen was PBMCs. The receptors here all came from a woman aged 18-29 years in good health and CMV-seropositive.

The chain uses TRBV4-3 and TRBJ2-2; tentative D call: TRBD2 (6 bases). Trimming stripped 0 bases from V and 9 bases from J, with 11 bases between. Germline V gene lookup returns CDR1 LGHNA and CDR2 YSLEER. The CDR3 is made up of 14 amino acids. The CDR3 DNA is TGCGCCAGCAGCCAAGATCGACTAGGGTGGGAGCTGTTTTTT. Translated: CASSQDRLGWELFF.

The CDR3 protein is CASSFDRGSNQPQHF. For the CDR3, the DNA is TGTGCCAGCAGCTTCGACAGGGGTAGCAATCAGCCCCAGCATTTT. This rearrangement joins TRBV7-2 to TRBJ1-5, with 8 positions matching TRBD1. The CDR3 has 15 amino acids. Germline lookup yields CDR1 SGHTA and CDR2 FQGNSA. Trimming at V came to 3 bases and at J to 0 bases, leaving 1 base not matched to a gene.

This chain connects TRBV19 to TRBJ1-1; 8 nucleotides line up with TRBD1. Germline CDR1 reads LNHDA; CDR2 reads SQIVND (reference sequence). The CDR3 covers 12 residues. Trimming took 7 bases from V and 10 from J; bases not matched to a gene: 8. The CDR3: CASNSGGGRAFF. The CDR3 DNA reads as TGTGCCAGTAATTCAGGGGGCGGAAGAGCTTTCTTT. The full variable domain, completed using reference TRBV19 and TRBJ1-1, is DGGITQSPKYLFRKEGQNVTLSCEQNLNHDAMYWYRQDPGQGLRLIYYSQIVNDFQKGDIAEGYSVSREKKESFPLTVTSAQKNPTAFYLCASNSGGGRAFFGQGTRLTVV.

CDR3 sequence (DNA): TGTGCCAGCAGTGACGGCACCCTAGGGCCCCAGCATTTT. Protein product: CASSDGTLGPQHF. The chain combines TRBV6-4 with TRBJ1-5, with D unresolved. Germline CDR1 reads MRHNA; CDR2 reads SNTAGT. Deletions cut 2 bases from V and 9 bases from J, with 11 bases between. This CDR3 has 13 residues.

This clone was counted once. The J gene is TRBJ1-1, the V gene TRBV27; D ambiguous. The CDR3 consists of 13 residues. Looked up from germline, CDR1 is MNHEY and CDR2 is SMNVEV (reference sequence). V shed 3 bases and J shed 4 bases, with 9 bases lying between them. CDR3 sequence: CASSFRMFTEAFF. As DNA, the CDR3 is TGTGCCAGCAGTTTCCGTATGTTCACTGAAGCTTTCTTT.

The chain carries TRBV7-9 and TRBJ2-6; TRBD2 agrees at 7 bases. V dropped 2 bases and J dropped 2; count of bases not matched to a gene: 6. Germline values: CDR1 SEHNR, CDR2 FQNEAQ (reference sequence). This CDR3 has 17 residues. CDR3 region: CASSLRYGRTGANVLTF. The CDR3 DNA is TGTGCCAGCAGCTTACGGTACGGGAGGACTGGGGCCAACGTCCTGACTTTC.

The count of this clone is one. The chain has TRBV7-3 and TRBJ2-1; 9 bases are a match to TRBD1. Trimming took 1 base from V and 8 from J; bases not matched to a gene: 0. The CDR3 covers 13 residues. Germline V lookup: CDR1 SGHTA, CDR2 FQGTGA. CDR3 residues: CASSLRDRDEQFF. Written as DNA, the CDR3 is TGTGCCAGCAGCTTAAGGGACAGGGATGAGCAGTTCTTC.

The chain links TRBV10-1 to TRBJ1-2; D call uncertain. Trimming stripped 3 bases from V and 5 bases from J, with 7 bases between. Germline V lookup: CDR1 WNHNN, CDR2 SYGVQD (reference sequence). This CDR3 is 12 amino acids long. CDR3 region: CASSDGCYGYTF. DNA for the CDR3: TGCGCCAGCAGTGACGGTTGTTATGGCTACACCTTC.

The chain joins TRBV6-5 to TRBJ1-2, with a tentative D call TRBD1 (6 bases). CDR1 and CDR2 (germline): MNHEY, SVGAGI. This CDR3 contains 13 residues. The germline V and J ends were trimmed by 6 bases and 8 bases, with 16 bases remaining between them. The CDR3, as DNA: TGTGCCAGCAGGCACCCACAGGGAGAGGGCTACACCTTC. Protein product: CASRHPQGEGYTF.

The rearrangement uses TRBV5-1 and TRBJ2-7; TRBD2 aligns across 11 bases. Germline CDR1 and CDR2: SGHRS and YFSETQ. V lost 1 base to trimming and J lost 6 bases; unmatched junction nucleotides: 9. The CDR3 length is 16 residues. CDR3: CASSLLTLAGGVEQYF. The CDR3 region has the DNA TGCGCCAGCAGCTTGCTAACGCTAGCGGGAGGCGTCGAGCAGTACTTC.

The chain is built from TRBV25-1 and TRBJ2-1; D may be TRBD1 (5 bases). V lost 1 base and J 8 bases, leaving 15 bases between the germline ends. Germline CDR1 and CDR2: MGHDK and SYGVNS. The CDR3 has 15 amino acids. The CDR3 DNA follows: TGTGCCAGCAGTGAATCTGGGGCCTCGGGCGATGAGCAGTTCTTC. It is translated as CASSESGASGDEQFF. Full variable domain (missing parts from reference TRBV25-1 and TRBJ2-1): EADIYQTPRYLVIGTGKKITLECSQTMGHDKMYWYQQDPGMELHLIHYSYGVNSTEKGDLSSESTVSRIRTEHFPLTLESARPSHTSQYLCASSESGASGDEQFFGPGTRLTVL.

This chain links TRBV29-1 with TRBJ2-3; the D gene is possibly TRBD2 (5 bases). The CDR3 length is 13 residues. Germline CDR1 and CDR2: SQVTM and ANQGSEA. V gave up 8 bases and J gave up 0 bases, with 12 bases separating them. The CDR3 here is CSLATRSTDTQYF. The CDR3 DNA is TGCAGCCTAGCTACTAGAAGCACAGATACGCAGTATTTT.

J is TRBJ2-7 and V is TRBV7-9; 10 bases fit TRBD2. Germline V lookup: CDR1 SEHNR, CDR2 FQNEAQ (reference sequence). This CDR3 comprises 18 residues. V shed 2 bases and J 3 bases; nucleotides not matched to a gene: 13. CDR3 nucleotides: TGTGCCAGCAGCTTAACGGGACTAGCGAAGGGAGGGCGCTACGAGCAGTACTTC. Its protein is CASSLTGLAKGGRYEQYF. Full variable domain (outside the CDR3, taken from reference TRBV7-9 and TRBJ2-7): DTGVSQNPRHKITKRGQNVTFRCDPISEHNRLYWYRQTLGQGPEFLTYFQNEAQLEKSRLLSDRFSAERPKGSFSTLEIQRTEQGDSAMYLCASSLTGLAKGGRYEQYFGPGTRLTVT.

This chain joins TRBV5-1 and TRBJ2-2; 7 nucleotides agree with TRBD2. CDR1 and CDR2 (germline): SGHRS, YFSETQ. The CDR3 totals 16 residues. V shed 3 bases and J 2 bases; nucleotides not matched to a gene: 7. The DNA of the CDR3 is TGCGCCAGCAGCTCACTAGCGAGCGTTAACACCGGGGAGCTGTTTTTT. Protein: CASSSLASVNTGELFF.

The chain uses TRBV28 and TRBJ2-7, with a tentative D call TRBD1 (5 bases). The CDR3 loop spans 14 amino acids. The V and J ends lost 0 bases and 2 bases respectively, with 8 bases between them. Germline values: CDR1 MDHEN, CDR2 SYDVKM. CDR3 DNA: TGTGCCAGCAGTTTATGGGGGCCAACCTACGAGCAGTACTTC. Its protein product is CASSLWGPTYEQYF.

The rearrangement links TRBV7-2 to TRBJ2-2; perhaps TRBD2 as D (5 bases). V lost 2 bases to trimming and J lost 1 base, with 8 bases between them. Per germline, CDR1 SGHTA and CDR2 FQGNSA. The CDR3 runs to 15 residues. The CDR3 nucleotides are TGTGCCAGCAGCTTACAAAGCGGGAACACCGGGGAGCTGTTTTTT. This sequence encodes CASSLQSGNTGELFF.

The chain employs TRBV19 and TRBJ2-1, with TRBD1 as a possible D gene (6 bases). This CDR3 is 14 amino acids long. Deletions cut 2 bases from V and 7 bases from J, with 12 bases between. The germline V gene has CDR1 LNHDA and CDR2 SQIVND (reference sequence). The CDR3 here is CASSISNQGNEQFF. As DNA, the CDR3 is TGTGCCAGTAGTATATCGAACCAGGGGAATGAGCAGTTCTTC.

The J gene is TRBJ2-7, the V gene TRBV18; the D gene is possibly TRBD1 (6 bases). Trimming cost V 4 bases and J 4 bases, with 8 bases left between them. The CDR3 extends over 12 amino acids. Germline V lookup: CDR1 KGHSH, CDR2 LQKENI. The CDR3 DNA sequence: TGTGCCAGCTCACGGACAGATTACGAGCAGTACTTC. Residues: CASSRTDYEQYF.

This chain connects TRBV18 to TRBJ2-7; tentatively, D is TRBD2 (6 bases). V lost 3 bases, J lost 6 bases, and 15 bases lay in between. Germline values: CDR1 KGHSH, CDR2 LQKENI. The CDR3 covers 14 residues. The CDR3 bases are TGTGCCAGCTCACCTGGGGGGTTGGCCGGCGAGCAGTACTTC. This encodes CASSPGGLAGEQYF.

Here the CDR3 DNA reads TGTGCCAGCAGTACGCGGGAAAGGGAGACCCAGTACTTC. Translation gives CASSTRERETQYF. V and J are TRBV14 and TRBJ2-5, with a possible D match to TRBD2 (6 bases). V lost 6 bases to trimming and J lost 5 bases, with 13 bases between them. The CDR3 is 13 amino acids. From germline, CDR1 is SGHDN and CDR2 FVKESK.

The chain employs TRBV30 and TRBJ1-2, with D possibly TRBD1 on 6 matching bases. Trimming left V 3 bases short and J 7 bases short, with 12 bases between. CDR3 length: 12 residues. In germline, CDR1 is GTSNPN, CDR2 SVGIG (reference sequence). The CDR3 nucleotides read TGTGCCTGGAGCGGACAGACTGTTGGCTACACCTTC. This codes for CAWSGQTVGYTF.